The rows below give T cell receptor beta chains drawn from one sample of a study of CD8 T cells in ankylosing spondylitis. TCRdb used MiXCR to reprocess the 5' RACE reads, holding one entry per CDR3 protein. The repertoire holds about 240,000 distinct CDR3 sequences, with approximately 9% as singletons. The sample was blood, either unsorted or a sorted T cell fraction (not recorded which). These receptors were obtained from a male donor with ankylosing spondylitis or in good health (not recorded which). Both conserved end residues are part of each CDR3. Fields, in order: D gene, CDR3 length, J gene, clone size, V gene, CDR3 DNA, CDR3 protein. A D gene is named only where the DNA matches it firmly. The listing skips clone size in some rows; elsewhere it reads once, few, many or a size class.

>TRBD2|14|TRBJ2-2|few|TRBV25-1
TGTGCCAGCACGGCTAGCGGGAACACCGGGGAGCTGTTTTTT
CASTASGNTGELFF
>-|10|TRBJ2-3|many|TRBV6-2/TRBV6-3
TGTGCCAGCGGTGACAATACGCAGTATTTT
CASGDNTQYF
>TRBD1|13|TRBJ1-5|many|TRBV5-6
TGTGCCAGCGGAACAGGGGGTAATCAGCCCCAGCATTTT
CASGTGGNQPQHF
>-|14|TRBJ1-3|-|TRBV18
TGTGCCAGCTCACCGGGCAGCTCTGGAAACACCATATATTTT
CASSPGSSGNTIYF
>-|17|TRBJ2-5|-|TRBV7-9
TGTGCCAGCAGCCGGGGGAGAACTGGAATTGGACAAGAGACCCAGTACTTC
CASSRGRTGIGQETQYF
>-|14|TRBJ1-1|many|TRBV20-1
TGCAGTGCTAGAAGACAGGCGGGGAACACTGAAGCTTTCTTT
CSARRQAGNTEAFF
>-|13|TRBJ1-6|few|TRBV30
TGTGCCTGGAGTGGAGACGGAAATCACCCCAGCCACTTT
CAWSGDGNHPSHF
>TRBD1|16|TRBJ2-2|many|TRBV4-3
TGCGCCAGCAGCCAAGAAGGGGGCAGGGGCACCGGGGAGCTGTTTTTT
CASSQEGGRGTGELFF
>-|14|TRBJ2-7|many|TRBV6-5
TGTGCCAGCAGTTCTCCCGGGACCCGGACCGAGCAGTACTTC
CASSSPGTRTEQYF
>-|14|TRBJ1-1|many|TRBV27
TGTGCCAGCATCCGGAACCCCGGGAACACTGAAGCTTTCTTT
CASIRNPGNTEAFF
>TRBD2|13|TRBJ2-4|many|TRBV20-1
TGCAGTGCCCCGCTGGACGGGGGGTACATTCAGTACTTC
CSAPLDGGYIQYF
>TRBD2|15|TRBJ2-1|many|TRBV5-1
TGCGCCAGCAGCTTGGAACTAGCGGGGTACAATGAGCAGTTCTTC
CASSLELAGYNEQFF
>-|16|TRBJ2-1|many|TRBV4-2
TGTGCCAGCAGCCAAGAAGAGGGCCGCACCGACAATGAGCAGTTCTTC
CASSQEEGRTDNEQFF
>-|13|TRBJ1-5|many|TRBV7-2
TGTGCCAGCAGTTTGCGTGGGAATCAGCCCCAGCATTTT
CASSLRGNQPQHF
>-|12|TRBJ2-1|many|TRBV20-1
TGCAGTGCCCCCTGGGGGAGCGGTGAGCAGTTCTTC
CSAPWGSGEQFF
>-|16|TRBJ1-1|-|TRBV19
TGTGCCAGTAGTATCCCCCTCGACACAAAGAACACTGAAGCTTTCTTT
CASSIPLDTKNTEAFF
>-|11|TRBJ2-7|many|TRBV14
TGTGCCAGCAGCCAGGGGGTCGAGCAGTACTTC
CASSQGVEQYF
>-|17|TRBJ1-1|many|TRBV12-3/TRBV12-4
TGTGCCAGCAGGCCATCTCGGGCCTCGCTTTTGGACACTGAAGCTTTCTTT
CASRPSRASLLDTEAFF
>TRBD1|15|TRBJ1-2|many|TRBV6-5
TGTGCCAGCAGTTACTCGGGGACAGGGGCCTATGGCTACACCTTC
CASSYSGTGAYGYTF
>-|16|TRBJ1-4|many|TRBV3-1
TGTGCCAGCAGCCCCCCTGGCGAAGGGACTAATGAAAAACTGTTTTTT
CASSPPGEGTNEKLFF
>-|14|TRBJ1-1|many|TRBV5-1
TGCGCCAGCAGCTTGGGACAGGCATACACTGAAGCTTTCTTT
CASSLGQAYTEAFF
>TRBD1|15|TRBJ2-1|-|TRBV19
TGTGCCAGTAGTATTAGGGGGCTGGGAGACAATGAGCAGTTCTTC
CASSIRGLGDNEQFF
>-|14|TRBJ2-2|many|TRBV19
TGTGCCAGTAGTATAGAAGGGTACGGCGGGGAGCTGTTTTTT
CASSIEGYGGELFF
>-|15|TRBJ2-1|many|TRBV20-1
TGCAGTGCTAGAGAACTAACCGGGGGCGGTAATGAGCAGTTCTTC
CSARELTGGGNEQFF
>TRBD1|11|TRBJ1-1|many|TRBV7-8
TGTGCCAGCAGCGACAGGGTTGAAGCTTTCTTT
CASSDRVEAFF
>TRBD2|17|TRBJ2-2|many|TRBV4-2
TGTGCCAGCAGCCAAGTGGGCGGACTAGCGGGAGCCGGGGAGCTGTTTTTT
CASSQVGGLAGAGELFF
>TRBD2|12|TRBJ2-2|many|TRBV20-1
TGCAGTGCTCTAGCGGGCACCGGGGAGCTGTTTTTT
CSALAGTGELFF
>-|13|TRBJ2-7|many|TRBV7-2
TGTGCCAGCAGCTTGAGGGAGCGCAACGAGCAGTACTTC
CASSLRERNEQYF
>TRBD2|15|TRBJ2-5|few|TRBV6-2/TRBV6-3
TGTGCCAGCAGCCGTCCGACTAGCGGGAGTGAGACCCAGTACTTC
CASSRPTSGSETQYF
>-|15|TRBJ2-1|many|TRBV7-2
TGTGCCAGCAGCTGGACTATGAGCTCCTACAATGAGCAGTTCTTC
CASSWTMSSYNEQFF
>TRBD2|16|TRBJ2-1|few|TRBV5-1
TGCGCCAGCAGCTTAAGGACTAGCGGGGGGCCGCCGGAGCAGTTCTTC
CASSLRTSGGPPEQFF
>TRBD1|16|TRBJ2-7|many|TRBV7-2
TGTGCCAGCAGCTTAGACCGGGACAGGGGTTTGGACGAGCAGTACTTC
CASSLDRDRGLDEQYF
>-|14|TRBJ2-1|-|TRBV12-3/TRBV12-4
TGTGCCAGCAGTCCGTTTAGCGGTAAGGATGAGCAGTTCTTC
CASSPFSGKDEQFF
>-|14|TRBJ2-1|many|TRBV3-1
TGTGCCAGCAGCCAAGGAGGGGGCTACAATGAGCAGTTCTTC
CASSQGGGYNEQFF
>-|15|TRBJ2-7|many|TRBV11-2
TGTGCCAGCACCTCCTCCGTTACGGACCTCCGCGAGCAGTACTTC
CASTSSVTDLREQYF
>TRBD1|13|TRBJ1-2|many|TRBV20-1
TGCAGTGCTAGAGTTCCGGGACAGGGTGTTTACACCTTC
CSARVPGQGVYTF
>-|15|TRBJ2-2|many|TRBV20-1
TGCAGTGCTAGAGATCCCAGAAGGGGGTACGGGGAGCTGTTTTTT
CSARDPRRGYGELFF